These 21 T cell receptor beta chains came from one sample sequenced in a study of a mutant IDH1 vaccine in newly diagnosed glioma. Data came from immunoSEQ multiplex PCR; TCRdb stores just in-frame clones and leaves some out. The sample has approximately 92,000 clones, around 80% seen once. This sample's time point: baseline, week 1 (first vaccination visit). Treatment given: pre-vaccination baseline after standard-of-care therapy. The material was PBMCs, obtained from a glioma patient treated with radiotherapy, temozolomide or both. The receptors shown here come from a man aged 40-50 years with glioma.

In nucleotides, the CDR3 is TGTGCCAGCAGCAACCGGTCGACGGCGGGAACCGCCGGGGAGCTGTTTTTT. It encodes CASSNRSTAGTAGELFF. The chain joins TRBV21-1 to TRBJ2-2; the table's D gene call, TRBD2, was not cross checked with the DNA. TRBV21-1 is designated a pseudogene. This CDR3 has 17 residues.

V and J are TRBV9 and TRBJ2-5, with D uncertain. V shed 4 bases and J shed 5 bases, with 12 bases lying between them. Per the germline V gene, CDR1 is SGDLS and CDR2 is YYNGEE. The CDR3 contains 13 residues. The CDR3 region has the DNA TGTGCCAGCAGCTACGACGTACGGGAGACCCAGTACTTC. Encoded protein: CASSYDVRETQYF.

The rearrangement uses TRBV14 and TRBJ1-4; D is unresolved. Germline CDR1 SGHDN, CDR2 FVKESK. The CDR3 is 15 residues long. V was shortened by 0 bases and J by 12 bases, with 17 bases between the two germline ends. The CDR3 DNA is TGTGCCAGCAGCCAAGATGGGATACGGGGAAGGGAACTGTTTTTT. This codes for CASSQDGIRGRELFF.

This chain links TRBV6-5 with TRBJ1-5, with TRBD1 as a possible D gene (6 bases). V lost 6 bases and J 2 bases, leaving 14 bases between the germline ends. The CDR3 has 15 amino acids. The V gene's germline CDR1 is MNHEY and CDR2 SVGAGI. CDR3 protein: CASRYRALGNQPQHF. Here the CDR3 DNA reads TGTGCCAGCAGATACAGGGCTTTAGGCAATCAGCCCCAGCATTTT.

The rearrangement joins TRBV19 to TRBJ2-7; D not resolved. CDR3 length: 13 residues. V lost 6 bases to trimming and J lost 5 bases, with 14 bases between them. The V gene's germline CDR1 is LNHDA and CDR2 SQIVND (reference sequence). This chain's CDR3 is CASSRNIWDEQYF. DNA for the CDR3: TGTGCCAGTAGCCGGAACATATGGGACGAGCAGTACTTC.

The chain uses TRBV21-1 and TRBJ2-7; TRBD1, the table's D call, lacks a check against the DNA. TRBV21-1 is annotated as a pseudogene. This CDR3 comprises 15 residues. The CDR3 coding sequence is TGTGCCAGCAGCAATTTAAAACAGGGCGGTTACGAGCAGTACTTC. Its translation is CASSNLKQGGYEQYF.

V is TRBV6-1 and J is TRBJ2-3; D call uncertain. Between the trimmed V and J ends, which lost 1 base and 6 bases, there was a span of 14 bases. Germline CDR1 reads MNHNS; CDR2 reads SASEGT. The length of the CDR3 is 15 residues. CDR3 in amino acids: CASSEVYDRYDTQYF. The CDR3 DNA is TGTGCCAGCAGTGAAGTGTACGACCGATATGATACGCAGTATTTT.

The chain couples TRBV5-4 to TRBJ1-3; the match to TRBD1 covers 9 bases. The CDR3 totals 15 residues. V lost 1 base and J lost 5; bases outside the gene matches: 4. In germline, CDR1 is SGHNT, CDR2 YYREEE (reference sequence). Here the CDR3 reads CASSLTGGLRNTIYF. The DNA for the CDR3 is TGTGCCAGCAGCTTGACAGGGGGCTTGAGAAACACCATATATTTT.

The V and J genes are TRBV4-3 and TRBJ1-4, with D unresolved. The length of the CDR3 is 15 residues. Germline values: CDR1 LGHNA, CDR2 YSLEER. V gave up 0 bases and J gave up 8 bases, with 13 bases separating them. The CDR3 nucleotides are TGCGCCAGCAGCCAAGATGGGAACCGGGTGGAAAAACTGTTTTTT. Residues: CASSQDGNRVEKLFF.

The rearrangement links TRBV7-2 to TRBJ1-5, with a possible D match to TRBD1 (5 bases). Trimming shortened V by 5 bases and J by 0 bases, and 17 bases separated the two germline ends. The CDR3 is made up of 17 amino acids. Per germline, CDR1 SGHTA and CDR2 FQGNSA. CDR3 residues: CASSLRGGGASNQPQHF. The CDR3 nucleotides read TGTGCCAGCAGCCTGAGAGGAGGAGGGGCTAGCAATCAGCCCCAGCATTTT. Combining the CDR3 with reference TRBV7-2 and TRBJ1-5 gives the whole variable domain GAGVSQSPSNKVTEKGKDVELRCDPISGHTALYWYRQSLGQGLEFLIYFQGNSAPDKSGLPSDRFSAERTGGSVSTLTIQRTQQEDSAVYLCASSLRGGGASNQPQHFGDGTRLSIL.

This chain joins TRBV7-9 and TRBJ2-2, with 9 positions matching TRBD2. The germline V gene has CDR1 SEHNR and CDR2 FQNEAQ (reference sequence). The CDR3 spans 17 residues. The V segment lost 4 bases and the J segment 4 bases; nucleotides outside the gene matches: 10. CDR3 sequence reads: CASSSLERGAVTGELFF. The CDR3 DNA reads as TGTGCCAGCAGCTCCCTCGAGCGGGGGGCGGTCACCGGGGAGCTGTTTTTT.

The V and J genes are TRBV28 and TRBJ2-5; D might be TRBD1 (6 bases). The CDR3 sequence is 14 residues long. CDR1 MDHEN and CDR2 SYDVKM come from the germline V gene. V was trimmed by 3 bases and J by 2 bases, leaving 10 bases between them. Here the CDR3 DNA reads TGTGCCAGCAGTTTCGACAGGAGGCAAGAGACCCAGTACTTC. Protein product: CASSFDRRQETQYF.

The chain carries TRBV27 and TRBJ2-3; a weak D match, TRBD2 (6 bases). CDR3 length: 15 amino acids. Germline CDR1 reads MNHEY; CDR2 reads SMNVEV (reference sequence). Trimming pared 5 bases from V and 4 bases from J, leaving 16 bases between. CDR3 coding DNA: TGTGCCAGCAGTAAGCAGCGGGTCCCGGCAGATACGCAGTATTTT. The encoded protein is CASSKQRVPADTQYF.

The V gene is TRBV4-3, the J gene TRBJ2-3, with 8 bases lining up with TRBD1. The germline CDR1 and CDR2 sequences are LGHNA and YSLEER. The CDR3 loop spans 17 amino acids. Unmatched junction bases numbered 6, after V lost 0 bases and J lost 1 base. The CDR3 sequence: CASSQDPTRGRTDTQYF. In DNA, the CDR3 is TGCGCCAGCAGCCAAGACCCTACCAGGGGGCGCACAGATACGCAGTATTTT.

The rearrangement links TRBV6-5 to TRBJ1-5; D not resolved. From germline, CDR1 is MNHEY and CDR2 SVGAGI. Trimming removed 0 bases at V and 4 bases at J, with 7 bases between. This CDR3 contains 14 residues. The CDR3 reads CASSYSAGNQPQHF. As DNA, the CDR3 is TGTGCCAGCAGTTACTCGGCAGGTAATCAGCCCCAGCATTTT.

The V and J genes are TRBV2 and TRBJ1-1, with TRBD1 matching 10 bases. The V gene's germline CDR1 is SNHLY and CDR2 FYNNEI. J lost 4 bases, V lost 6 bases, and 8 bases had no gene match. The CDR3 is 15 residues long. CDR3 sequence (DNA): TGTGCCAGCAGCGACCGACAGGGGGCTGTCACTGAAGCTTTCTTT. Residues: CASSDRQGAVTEAFF. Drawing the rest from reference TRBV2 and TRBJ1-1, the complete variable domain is EPEVTQTPSHQVTQMGQEVILRCVPISNHLYFYWYRQILGQKVEFLVSFYNNEISEKSEIFDDQFSVERPDGSNFTLKIRSTKLEDSAMYFCASSDRQGAVTEAFFGQGTRLTVV.

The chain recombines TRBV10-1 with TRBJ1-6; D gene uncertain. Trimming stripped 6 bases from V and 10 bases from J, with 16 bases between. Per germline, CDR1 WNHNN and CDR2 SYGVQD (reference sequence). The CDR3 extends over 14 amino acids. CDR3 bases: TGCGCCAGCAGGAAAAGTTGGCAACGGTCACCCCTCCACTTT. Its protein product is CASRKSWQRSPLHF.

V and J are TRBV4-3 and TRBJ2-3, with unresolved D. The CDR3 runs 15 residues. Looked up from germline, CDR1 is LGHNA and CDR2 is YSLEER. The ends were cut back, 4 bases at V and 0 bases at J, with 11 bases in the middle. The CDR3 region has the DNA TGCGCCAGCAGCCCAAGTGGGCCTAGCACAGATACGCAGTATTTT. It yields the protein CASSPSGPSTDTQYF.

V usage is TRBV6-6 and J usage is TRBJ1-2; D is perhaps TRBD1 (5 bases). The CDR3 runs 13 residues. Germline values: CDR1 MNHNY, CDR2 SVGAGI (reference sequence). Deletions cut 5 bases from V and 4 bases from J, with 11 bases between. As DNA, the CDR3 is TGTGCCAGCAGTGCGGGGGAGGCCTATGGCTACACCTTC. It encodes CASSAGEAYGYTF.

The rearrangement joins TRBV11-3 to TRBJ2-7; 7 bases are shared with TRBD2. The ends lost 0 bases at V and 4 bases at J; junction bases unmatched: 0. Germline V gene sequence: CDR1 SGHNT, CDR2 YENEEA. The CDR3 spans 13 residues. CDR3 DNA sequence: TGTGCCAGCAGCTTAGAGGGGGGGTACGAGCAGTACTTC. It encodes CASSLEGGYEQYF.

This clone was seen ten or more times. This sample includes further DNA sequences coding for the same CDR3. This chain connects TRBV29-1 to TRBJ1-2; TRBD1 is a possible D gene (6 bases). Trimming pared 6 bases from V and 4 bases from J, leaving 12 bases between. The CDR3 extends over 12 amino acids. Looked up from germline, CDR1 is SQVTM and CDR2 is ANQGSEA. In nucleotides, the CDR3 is TGCAGCGTCGTGACAGGCGGCTATGGCTACACCTTC. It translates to CSVVTGGYGYTF.